Sequencing of this T cell receptor beta chain was carried out in a study of T cell repertoires in cytomegalovirus infection. A note on this clonotype: Its matching antigen is unknown.

Study-wide results and caveats: Carriers of CMV plus the relevant HLA were identified by cumulative public TCR beta family frequency. Across the ex vivo response, the dominant clonotypes were HLA-C-restricted CMV-specific TCR beta clonotypes.

In TCRdb, the reads were re-called with MiXCR into one record per CDR3 protein. Altogether around 550,000 distinct CDR3 sequences are present, 26% being singletons, with the ten largest covering less than 15%. Losses at the gene ends were 4 bases for V and 6 bases for J; bases not matched to a gene: 4. There are 14 residues in the CDR3. The germline V gene encodes CDR1 MGHRA and CDR2 YSYEKL. This clonotype originated in a human donor in good health (CMV status not recorded). Some clones in this sample may be carry-over from other donors' samples. The chain combines TRBV4-1 with TRBJ2-2; 8 bases are a match to TRBD2. Source material: PBMCs. CDR3 sequence reads: CASSLREGPGELFF. Written as DNA, the CDR3 is TGCGCCAGCAGCCTACGGGAGGGCCCCGGGGAGCTGTTTTTT.